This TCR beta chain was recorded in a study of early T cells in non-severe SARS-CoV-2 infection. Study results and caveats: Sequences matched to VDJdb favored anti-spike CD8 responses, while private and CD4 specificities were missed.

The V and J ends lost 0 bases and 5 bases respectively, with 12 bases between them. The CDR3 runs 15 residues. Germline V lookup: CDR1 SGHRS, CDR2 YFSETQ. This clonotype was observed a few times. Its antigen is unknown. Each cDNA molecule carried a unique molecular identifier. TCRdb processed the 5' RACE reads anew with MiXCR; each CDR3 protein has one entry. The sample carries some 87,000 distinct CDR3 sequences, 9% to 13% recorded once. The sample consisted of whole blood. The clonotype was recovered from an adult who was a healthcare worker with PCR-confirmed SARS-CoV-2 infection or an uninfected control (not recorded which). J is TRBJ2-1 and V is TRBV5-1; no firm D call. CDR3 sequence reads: CASSLGSTLHNEQFF. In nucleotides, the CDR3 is TGCGCCAGCAGCTTGGGCAGCACCCTTCACAATGAGCAGTTCTTC.